A single sample is the source of the 13 T cell receptor beta chains below, sequenced in a study of cytomegalovirus exposure and HLA in healthy donors. 60 Vbeta and 13 Jbeta primers were used in PCR. Using immunoSEQ multiplex PCR, the repertoire was profiled, and TCRdb retains in-frame clones only, with some absent. The data hold around 200,000 clones, with 75% to 85% observed a single time. The sample was PBMCs. The receptors originated from a boy aged 5-17 years in good health and CMV-seronegative.

CDR3 sequence reads: CASSAQEGPEQYF. CDR3 DNA sequence: TGTGCCAGCAGCGCGCAGGAGGGACCCGAGCAGTACTTC. The chain is built from TRBV11-3 and TRBJ2-7, with D maybe TRBD2 (6 bases). This CDR3 is built from 13 residues. V lost 5 bases, J lost 6 bases, and 14 bases lay in between. The V gene's germline CDR1 is SGHNT and CDR2 YENEEA.

The V call is TRBV10-2, the J call TRBJ1-3, with D possibly matching TRBD1 (5 bases). This CDR3 has 16 residues. V lost 0 bases to trimming and J lost 4 bases, with 13 bases between them. Germline CDR1 is WSHSY and CDR2 is SAAADI. This CDR3 reads CASSESSGASGNTIYF. CDR3 sequence (DNA): TGCGCCAGCAGTGAGTCCAGCGGGGCCTCGGGAAACACCATATATTTT.

This clone was counted only a few times. This chain uses TRBV5-5 with TRBJ2-5; maybe TRBD1 (6 bases). Germline CDR1 SGHKS, CDR2 YYEKEE (reference sequence). The CDR3 is 11 residues long. V shed 4 bases and J shed 9 bases, with 10 bases lying between them. CDR3 in DNA: TGTGCCAGCAGCCCCGGGACACCCCAGTACTTC. Its protein product is CASSPGTPQYF.

V gene TRBV7-3 combines with J gene TRBJ2-5, with a weak D call TRBD1 (6 bases). V was pared by 3 bases and J by 2 bases, with 7 bases between. The CDR3 has 13 amino acids. Germline V lookup: CDR1 SGHTA, CDR2 FQGTGA. The CDR3 region is CASSLDRQETQYF. The CDR3 coding sequence is TGTGCCAGCAGCTTGGACAGACAAGAGACCCAGTACTTC.

The rearrangement links TRBV15 to TRBJ1-1, with 10 bases that match TRBD1. This CDR3 region has 14 residues. V lost 5 bases, J lost 6 bases, and 6 bases stayed unmatched. CDR1 and CDR2 (germline): LNHNV, YYDKDF (reference sequence). Here the CDR3 DNA reads TGTGCCACCAGCTTGGGACAGGGGAGGGCTGAAGCTTTCTTT. Translation gives CATSLGQGRAEAFF.

The chain links TRBV5-4 to TRBJ2-1, with a tentative D call TRBD2 (6 bases). V dropped 7 bases and J dropped 5 bases, with 10 bases sitting between them. The CDR3 spans 12 residues. Germline CDR1 is SGHNT and CDR2 is YYREEE (reference sequence). Written as DNA, the CDR3 is TGTGCCAGCGGGCGGGGAAACAATGAGCAGTTCTTC. It encodes CASGRGNNEQFF.

V usage is TRBV19 and J usage is TRBJ1-1, with TRBD1 matching 7 bases. The V and J ends lost 7 bases and 3 bases, in that order; junction bases with no gene match: 14. Germline V CDR1 and CDR2: LNHDA, SQIVND (reference sequence). The CDR3 spans 16 residues. Written as DNA, the CDR3 is TGTGCCAGTACCCGGACAGGAGGGTCCTGGGACACTGAAGCTTTCTTT. This translates into CASTRTGGSWDTEAFF.

This rearrangement joins TRBV7-3 to TRBJ1-1, with D perhaps matching TRBD1 (6 bases). The CDR3 contains 17 residues. The germline gives CDR1 SGHTA, CDR2 FQGTGA. Deletions cut 5 bases from V and 8 bases from J, with 27 bases between. The CDR3 DNA reads TGTGCCAGCAGCCCCCTACAGGGCCTAGTGGGCGTTTCGGAAGCTTTCTTT. This gives the protein CASSPLQGLVGVSEAFF.

This sequence joins TRBV6-6 and TRBJ1-5; TRBD1 agrees at 7 bases. CDR3 size: 14 residues. Germline assignment: CDR1 MNHNY and CDR2 SVGAGI (reference sequence). The V and J ends lost 8 bases and 1 base, in that order; junction bases with no gene match: 5. CDR3 in DNA: TGTGCCAGCGCCCCGGGACAGAGCAATCAGCCCCAGCATTTT. Translating it yields CASAPGQSNQPQHF.

This clone showed up just once. The CDR3 reads CASSLRTGTNQPQHF. The CDR3 DNA reads as TGTGCCAGCAGTCTCCGGACAGGGACAAATCAGCCCCAGCATTTT. The chain carries TRBV27 and TRBJ1-5; TRBD1 matches at 8 bases. The length of the CDR3 is 15 residues. The germline gives CDR1 MNHEY, CDR2 SMNVEV (reference sequence). The junction had 7 bases not matched to a gene; V was cut back by 5 bases and J by 4 bases.

The V call is TRBV2, the J call TRBJ1-1; weak D call: TRBD1 (5 bases). V was trimmed by 8 bases and J by 5 bases, leaving 21 bases between them. The germline V gene has CDR1 SNHLY and CDR2 FYNNEI. The CDR3 runs 15 residues. CDR3 DNA sequence: TGTGCCAGCTTCGGGAGGACGCGGGGGAAGACTGAAGCTTTCTTT. This codes for CASFGRTRGKTEAFF.

The rearrangement joins TRBV4-2 to TRBJ2-1; 14 bases match TRBD2. This CDR3 contains 20 residues. Germline CDR1 and CDR2: LGHNA and YNFKEQ. Trimming took 4 bases from V and 5 from J; bases not matched to a gene: 16. The CDR3 nucleotides are TGTGCCAGCAGCCTCCTGCGGACTAGCGGGGGGCGCGGAACACACAATGAGCAGTTCTTC. Amino acid sequence: CASSLLRTSGGRGTHNEQFF.

The chain carries TRBV2 and TRBJ2-1, with 11 bases lining up with TRBD2. In germline, CDR1 is SNHLY, CDR2 FYNNEI. J gave up 14 bases and V 5 bases, and 8 bases lay outside the gene matches. The CDR3 covers 13 residues. The CDR3 coding sequence is TGTGCCAGCAGTTCGACTAGCGGGGCCTTAAAGTTCTTC. This translates into CASSSTSGALKFF.